This TCR beta chain comes out of a study of human T cells and chemical hapten exposure. Time point noted: pre-sensitization, week 0. As for treatment: therapeutic diphenylcyclopropenone sensitization with weekly scalp DPC. For the library, individual cDNA molecules each received unique molecular identifiers. TCRdb analysed the RACE reads with MiXCR anew, one entry per CDR3 protein. Among under 200,000 distinct CDR3 sequences listed, about 31% were seen once. The CDR3 is 18 residues long. Per the germline V gene, CDR1 is MDHEN and CDR2 is SYDVKM. The V segment lost 8 bases and the J segment 3 bases; nucleotides outside the gene matches: 14.

The sample was whole blood, taken in connection with sensitization to the hapten diphenylcyclopropenone (DPC). The sequence came from a woman in her twenties or thirties with alopecia areata. Some clones in this sample may be carry-over from other donors' samples. This sequence joins TRBV28 and TRBJ2-7, with 15 bases identical to TRBD2. The CDR3 nucleotides are TGTGCCAGCCGGGAAGAGTTTAAGGGACTAGCGGGGGGCTACGAGCAGTACTTC. Translation gives CASREEFKGLAGGYEQYF.